A selection of T cell receptor beta chains follows, all from one sample in a study of OX40 agonist ivuxolimab in advanced cancers. TCRdb's table, derived via immunoSEQ multiplex PCR, lists solely in-frame clones and lacks some. Here the sample spans about 16,000 clones, approximately 77% being singletons. Sample: CD4+ or CD8+ T cells sorted from blood, taken in a trial of the OX40 agonist ivuxolimab. The source of these receptors is an adult with an advanced solid tumor such as melanoma, head and neck, liver or kidney cancer. The CDR3 runs from the conserved cysteine through the conserved F or W. The order of the fields is J gene, clone size, D gene, V gene, CDR3 protein, CDR3 DNA. A D gene is named only where the DNA matches it firmly. Clone sizes are given selectively: once, few, many, or a class where the clone is expanded.

TRBJ1-1 . . TRBV5-6 CASSWANTEAFF TGTGCCAGCAGCTGGGCGAACACTGAAGCTTTCTTT
TRBJ2-1 . TRBD2 TRBV7-8 CASTERGREYNEQFF TGTGCCAGCACCGAGCGGGGCAGGGAGTACAATGAGCAGTTCTTC
TRBJ2-7 few . TRBV13 CASSLGDGLAYEQYF TGTGCCAGCAGCCTGGGGGACGGTCTGGCCTACGAGCAGTACTTC
TRBJ1-6 . TRBD1 TRBV10-3 CASKSGQDNSPLHF TGTGCCAGCAAGTCTGGACAGGATAATTCACCCCTCCACTTT
TRBJ2-6 . . TRBV5-8 CASSLGTVLSGANVLTF TGTGCCAGCAGCTTGGGGACAGTCCTCTCTGGGGCCAACGTCCTGACTTTC
TRBJ2-1 . TRBD2 TRBV4-3 CASSQEVAGYYNGQFF TGCGCCAGCAGCCAAGAGGTAGCGGGGTACTACAATGGGCAGTTCTTC
TRBJ1-1 medium-sized . TRBV7-9 CASSLGRYRNTEAFF TGTGCCAGCAGCCTAGGGCGGTACAGGAACACTGAAGCTTTCTTT
TRBJ2-1 . . TRBV4-1 CASSQESGSGMNEQFF TGCGCCAGCAGCCAAGAAAGTGGAAGTGGGATGAATGAGCAGTTCTTC
TRBJ1-6 . . TRBV28 CASSSQDLIAYNSPLHF TGTGCCAGCAGTTCCCAAGACTTAATCGCGTATAATTCACCCCTCCACTTT
TRBJ2-3 . TRBD2 TRBV6-9 CASSSVLAGTDTQYF TGTGCCAGCAGTTCCGTACTAGCGGGCACAGATACGCAGTATTTT
TRBJ2-6 . . TRBV6-5 CASSLIPGANVLTF TGTGCCAGCAGTTTGATTCCTGGGGCCAACGTCCTGACTTTC
TRBJ1-1 . . TRBV4-1 CASSLRMVFGPEDSEAFF TGCGCCAGCAGCCTCCGTATGGTTTTCGGGCCCGAGGACTCTGAAGCTTTCTTT
TRBJ2-1 . TRBD2 TRBV4-3 CASSQGLAVDYEQFF TGCGCCAGCAGCCAAGGACTAGCGGTTGACTATGAGCAGTTCTTC
TRBJ1-1 . . TRBV6-6 CASGIEAFF TGTGCCAGTGGAATTGAAGCTTTCTTT
TRBJ2-1 . TRBD2 TRBV6-5 CASSIAGGAGEQFF TGTGCCAGCAGCATAGCGGGGGGTGCGGGTGAGCAGTTCTTC
TRBJ1-6 . . TRBV7-2 CASSLVPGSDSPLHF TGTGCCAGCAGCTTAGTGCCGGGGAGCGATTCACCCCTCCACTTT
TRBJ2-7 . . TRBV6-1 CASSEEDSSYEQYF TGTGCCAGCAGTGAAGAAGACAGTTCCTACGAGCAGTACTTC
TRBJ1-5 . . TRBV6-5 CASSYSARAGQPQHF TGTGCCAGCAGTTATAGCGCCAGGGCTGGTCAGCCCCAGCATTTT
TRBJ2-2 few . TRBV6-6 CASKIELANTGELFF TGTGCCAGCAAAATTGAACTAGCGAACACCGGGGAGCTGTTTTTT
TRBJ1-2 . . TRBV4-2 CASSQVATGEGHGYTF TGTGCCAGCAGCCAAGTCGCCACCGGTGAGGGTCATGGCTACACCTTC
TRBJ1-1 . . TRBV7-6 CASSLNPQGLAEAFF TGTGCCAGCAGCTTAAACCCTCAGGGGTTAGCTGAAGCTTTCTTT
TRBJ1-4 . . TRBV4-1 CASSQEGRPSEKLFF TGCGCCAGCAGCCAGGAAGGGCGTCCGAGTGAAAAACTGTTTTTT
TRBJ1-2 few . TRBV4-1 CASSQEAGEGYTF TGCGCCAGCAGCCAAGAGGCCGGGGAAGGCTACACCTTC
TRBJ2-7 once . TRBV7-8 CASSLGSLYEQYF TGTGCCAGCAGTTTGGGCAGTTTATACGAGCAGTACTTC
TRBJ2-2 few TRBD1 TRBV7-3 CASSADRGTGELFF TGTGCCAGCAGCGCGGACAGGGGAACCGGGGAGCTGTTTTTT
TRBJ2-1 few . TRBV27 CASRTGTLGGFNEQFF TGTGCCAGCAGAACCGGGACCCTCGGAGGGTTCAATGAGCAGTTCTTC
TRBJ1-5 . TRBD1 TRBV5-8 CASSSPPGQGRNQPQHF TGTGCCAGCAGCTCCCCCCCCGGACAGGGTCGTAATCAGCCCCAGCATTTT
TRBJ2-4 . . TRBV7-9 CASSFPLVKNIQYF TGTGCCAGCAGCTTTCCCCTGGTCAAAAACATTCAGTACTTC
TRBJ1-5 . . TRBV5-6 CASSAGGGLIMPQHF TGTGCCAGCAGCGCCGGTGGCGGATTAATCATGCCCCAGCATTTT
TRBJ1-1 . TRBD1 TRBV5-6 CASRTGTGRTEAFF TGTGCCAGCAGAACCGGGACAGGGAGGACTGAAGCTTTCTTT
TRBJ2-3 . . TRBV27 CASSLYHPDTQYF TGTGCCAGCAGTTTATACCATCCAGATACGCAGTATTTT
TRBJ1-5 . . TRBV19 CASDRQGYRQPQHF TGTGCCAGTGATCGGCAGGGTTATCGTCAGCCCCAGCATTTT
TRBJ2-5 . . TRBV5-6 CASSLPQQETQYF TGTGCCAGCAGCTTGCCGCAGCAAGAGACCCAGTACTTC
TRBJ2-1 . TRBD1 TRBV4-3 CASSQVTGGKGNEQFF TGCGCCAGCAGCCAAGTAACAGGGGGGAAAGGCAATGAGCAGTTCTTC
TRBJ2-7 . . TRBV18 CASSPLRGQTYEQYF TGTGCCAGCTCACCACTTAGGGGCCAAACCTACGAGCAGTACTTC
TRBJ1-2 . . TRBV7-8 CASSSEGTGYTF TGTGCCAGCAGCTCGGAGGGGACTGGCTACACCTTC
TRBJ1-3 . . TRBV6-6 CASSYPPGRAGNTIYF TGTGCCAGCAGTTACCCTCCCGGACGGGCTGGAAACACCATATATTTT
TRBJ2-7 once . TRBV6-5 CASSYSAGPEQYF TGTGCCAGCAGTTACTCAGCAGGGCCCGAGCAGTACTTC
TRBJ2-1 few . TRBV7-9 CASSFRSDEQFF TGTGCCAGCAGCTTTAGGTCCGATGAGCAGTTCTTC
TRBJ2-7 . . TRBV6-5 CASSYTTGGEHEQYF TGTGCCAGCAGTTACACGACAGGCGGGGAACACGAGCAGTACTTC